This TCR beta chain was sequenced for a study of cytomegalovirus exposure and HLA in healthy donors. The overall study: Early release data held some 79 million unique TCRs from HLA-typed donors.

Points from the study as a whole: The authors listed 164 TCR beta chains as cytomegalovirus-associated. Fewer N-insertions (relative to the approximately 670-donor mean) were reportedly seen in an Asian-associated ancestry cluster in a later analysis.

Comments on this clone: What it binds is not known.

Germline V gene data show CDR1 as SGDLS and CDR2 as YYNGEE. The CDR3 is made up of 16 amino acids. J was trimmed by 0 bases and V by 4 bases; bases with no gene match: 4. In the PCR, 60 Vbeta and 13 Jbeta primers were used. This table comes from immunoSEQ multiplex PCR, and its TCRdb copy is limited to in-frame clones, with some not included. The table includes 150,000 to 200,000 clones, around four fifths detected once. The sample taken for sequencing was PBMCs. This sequence originates from a middle-aged man in good health and CMV-seropositive. This chain uses TRBV9 with TRBJ2-3; 11 bases fit TRBD2. The CDR3 reads CASSRIAGGSTDTQYF. As DNA, the CDR3 is TGTGCCAGCAGCCGGATAGCGGGGGGGAGCACAGATACGCAGTATTTT. Filled out from reference TRBV9 and TRBJ2-3, the complete variable domain reads DSGVTQTPKHLITATGQRVTLRCSPRSGDLSVYWYQQSLDQGLQFLIQYYNGEERAKGNILERFSAQQFPDLHSELNLSSLELGDSALYFCASSRIAGGSTDTQYFGPGTRLTVL.